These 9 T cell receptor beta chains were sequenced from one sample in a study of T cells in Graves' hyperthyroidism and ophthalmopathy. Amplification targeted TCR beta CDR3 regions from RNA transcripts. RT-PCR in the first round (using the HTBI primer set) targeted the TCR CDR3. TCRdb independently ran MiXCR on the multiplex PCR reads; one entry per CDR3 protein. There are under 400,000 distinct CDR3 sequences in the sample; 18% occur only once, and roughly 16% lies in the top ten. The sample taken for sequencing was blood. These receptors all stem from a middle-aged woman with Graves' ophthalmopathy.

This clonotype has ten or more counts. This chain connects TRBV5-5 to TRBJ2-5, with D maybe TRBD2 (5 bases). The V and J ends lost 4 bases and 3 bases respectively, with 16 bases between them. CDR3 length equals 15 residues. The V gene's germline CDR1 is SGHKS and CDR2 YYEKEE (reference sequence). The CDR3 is CASSPVSLGKETQYF. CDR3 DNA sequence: TGTGCCAGCAGCCCAGTAAGCCTCGGGAAAGAGACCCAGTACTTC.

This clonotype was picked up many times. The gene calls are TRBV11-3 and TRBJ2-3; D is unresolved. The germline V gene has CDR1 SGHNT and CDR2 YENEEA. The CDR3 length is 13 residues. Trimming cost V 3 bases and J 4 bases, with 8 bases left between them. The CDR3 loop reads CASSLDGPDTQYF. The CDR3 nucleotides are TGTGCCAGCAGCTTGGATGGGCCAGATACGCAGTATTTT.

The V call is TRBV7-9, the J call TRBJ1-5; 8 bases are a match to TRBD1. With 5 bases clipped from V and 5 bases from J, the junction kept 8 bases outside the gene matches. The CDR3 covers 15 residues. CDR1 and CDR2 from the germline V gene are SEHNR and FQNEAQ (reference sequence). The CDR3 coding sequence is TGTGCCAGCAGCATAGACAGGGGTTGGGATCAGCCCCAGCATTTT. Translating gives CASSIDRGWDQPQHF.

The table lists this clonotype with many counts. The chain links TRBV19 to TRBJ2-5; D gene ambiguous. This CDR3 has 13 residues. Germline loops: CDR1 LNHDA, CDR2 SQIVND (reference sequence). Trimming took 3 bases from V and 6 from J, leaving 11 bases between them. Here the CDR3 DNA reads TGTGCCAGTAGTATGGCGAAGGTTCAGACCCAGTACTTC. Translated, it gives CASSMAKVQTQYF.

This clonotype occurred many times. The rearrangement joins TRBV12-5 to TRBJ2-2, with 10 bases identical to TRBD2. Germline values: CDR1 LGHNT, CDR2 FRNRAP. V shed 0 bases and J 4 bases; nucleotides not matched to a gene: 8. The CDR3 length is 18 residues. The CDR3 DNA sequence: TGTGCTAGTGGTTTGGTACAAGGGGGACTAGCGAGCACCGGGGAGCTGTTTTTT. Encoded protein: CASGLVQGGLASTGELFF.

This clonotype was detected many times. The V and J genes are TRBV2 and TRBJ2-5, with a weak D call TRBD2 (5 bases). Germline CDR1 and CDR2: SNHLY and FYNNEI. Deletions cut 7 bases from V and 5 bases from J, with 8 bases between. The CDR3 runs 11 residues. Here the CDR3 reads CASKDWETQYF. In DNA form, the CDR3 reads TGTGCCAGCAAGGACTGGGAGACCCAGTACTTC.

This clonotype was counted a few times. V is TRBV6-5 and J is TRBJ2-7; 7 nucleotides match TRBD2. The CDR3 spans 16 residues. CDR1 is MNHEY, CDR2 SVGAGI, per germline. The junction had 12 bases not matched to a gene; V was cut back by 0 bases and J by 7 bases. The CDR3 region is CASSYSLPSGRLEQYF. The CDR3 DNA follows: TGTGCCAGCAGTTACTCTTTGCCTAGCGGAAGACTGGAGCAGTACTTC.

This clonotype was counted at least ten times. The CDR3 region is CASSFSSQETQYF. As DNA, the CDR3 is TGTGCCAGCAGTTTCTCTTCCCAAGAGACCCAGTACTTC. The chain is built from TRBV12-3 or TRBV12-4 and TRBJ2-5; D is unresolved. V lost 3 bases, J lost 1 base, and 6 bases lay in between. CDR3 length: 13 amino acids.

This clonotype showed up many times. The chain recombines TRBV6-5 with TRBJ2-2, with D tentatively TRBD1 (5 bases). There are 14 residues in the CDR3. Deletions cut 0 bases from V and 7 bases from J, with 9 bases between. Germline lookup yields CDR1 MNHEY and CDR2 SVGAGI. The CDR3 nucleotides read TGTGCCAGCAGTTACTCTAGGGGCTACGGGGAGCTGTTTTTT. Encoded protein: CASSYSRGYGELFF.